Shown below are 20 T cell receptor beta chains from a single sample sequenced in a study of low-dose radiotherapy and immunotherapy resistance in tumors (dated by TCRdb to the early 2020s). The instrument was an Illumina HiSeq 2500. To make first-strand cDNA, Superscript III was used along with a set of TRAV- and TRBV-specific primers so that both the TCRalpha and TCRbeta chains were covered. TCRs were amplified for around 20 PCR cycles with Phusion, using a constant-region primer paired with the adapter attached to the V primers. TCRdb reanalyzed the raw reads on its own, using fastp at Q25 for trimming and MiXCR for clone calling, and kept in-frame beta chains. CDR3 protein sequences are deduplicated, and each keeps its most common genes and DNA. Counted in this sample were about 84,000 distinct CDR3 sequences; 15% to 20% of them appeared once. About 1.3% of the sample goes to the ten largest clones.

The time point tag for this specimen amounts to: after trial treatment. The treatment or condition label here, explained by the study, means: LDRT plus nivolumab, ipilimumab, low-dose cyclophosphamide and aspirin (RACIN trial). The material sequenced was PBMCs, taken after low-dose radiotherapy plus immunotherapy. The receptor source for this set is a male donor with prostate cancer.

This clonotype came up many times. V and J are TRBV5-4 and TRBJ2-5, with TRBD1 as a possible D gene (6 bases). The CDR3 extends over 14 amino acids. Trimming removed 0 bases at V and 2 bases at J, with 8 bases between. From germline, CDR1 is SGHNT and CDR2 YYREEE (reference sequence). The CDR3 loop reads CASSLVQGQETQYF. The CDR3, as DNA: TGTGCCAGCAGCTTGGTACAGGGACAAGAGACCCAGTACTTC.

In its sample, this clonotype was seen many times. The chain recombines TRBV11-2 with TRBJ2-4, with D uncertain. In germline, CDR1 is SGHAT, CDR2 FQNNGV. Trimming took 5 bases from V and 5 from J, leaving 10 bases between them. This CDR3 spans 13 amino acids. The CDR3 DNA follows: TGTGCCAGCAGCCCTTACCCCGAAAACATTCAGTACTTC. Protein sequence: CASSPYPENIQYF. Full variable domain (missing parts from reference TRBV11-2 and TRBJ2-4): EAGVAQSPRYKIIEKRQSVAFWCNPISGHATLYWYQQILGQGPKLLIQFQNNGVVDDSQLPKDRFSAERLKGVDSTLKIQPAKLEDSAVYLCASSPYPENIQYFGAGTRLSVL.

V gene TRBV19 combines with J gene TRBJ2-3; 9 bases are shared with TRBD2. The V gene end was trimmed by 7 bases and the J gene end by 0 bases; junction bases not matched to a gene: 8. The CDR3 runs 16 residues. Germline V lookup: CDR1 LNHDA, CDR2 SQIVND (reference sequence). CDR3 bases: TGTGCCAGTACTCCCCCGGCGGGAGGGAGCACAGATACGCAGTATTTT. Translation gives CASTPPAGGSTDTQYF.

The sample holds many counts of this clonotype. V is TRBV3-1 and J is TRBJ2-7; D call uncertain. The V end was cut by 0 bases, the J end by 2 bases, with 11 bases between. CDR3 length equals 15 residues. Germline loops: CDR1 LGHDT, CDR2 YNNKEL (reference sequence). The CDR3: CASSQEERPPYEQYF. In nucleotides, the CDR3 is TGTGCCAGCAGCCAAGAGGAAAGGCCGCCCTACGAGCAGTACTTC.

This clonotype was seen ten or more times. V gene TRBV6-2 or TRBV6-3 combines with J gene TRBJ1-5; D is perhaps TRBD1 (6 bases). V was clipped by 6 bases and J by 2 bases, with 14 bases between them. CDR1 and CDR2 from the germline V gene are MNHEY and SVGEGT. This CDR3 is 15 amino acids long. The DNA of the CDR3 is TGTGCCAGCAGCCCGCCCACAGGGCGCAATCAGCCCCAGCATTTT. The encoded protein is CASSPPTGRNQPQHF.

This clonotype was observed a few times. The chain employs TRBV25-1 and TRBJ2-1; 11 nucleotides match TRBD2. Germline assignment: CDR1 MGHDK and CDR2 SYGVNS. CDR3 size: 15 residues. The junction had 10 bases not matched to a gene; V was cut back by 7 bases and J by 8 bases. In DNA, the CDR3 is TGTGCCAGCACTAATAGCGGGAGGGCCGGGTATGAGCAGTTCTTC. Translated, it gives CASTNSGRAGYEQFF.

Many counts were recorded for this clonotype. Here the CDR3 DNA reads TGTGCCAGCAGTTTCCGGACAGGAGGTGGGGAGCTGTTTTTT. This codes for CASSFRTGGGELFF. The chain recombines TRBV6-2 or TRBV6-3 with TRBJ2-2, with 7 bases aligning to TRBD1. Trimming at V came to 4 bases and at J to 8 bases, leaving 7 bases not matched to a gene. Germline-derived CDR1 and CDR2 are MNHEY and SVGEGT. The CDR3 length is 14 residues.

This clonotype was seen many times. The V gene is TRBV7-3, the J gene TRBJ2-2; TRBD1 or TRBD2 may be the D gene (5 bases each). Germline CDR1 and CDR2: SGHTA and FQGTGA. Trimming pared 8 bases from V and 8 bases from J, leaving 12 bases between. CDR3 size: 12 residues. DNA of the CDR3: TGTGCCAGCGGGGCGGGTGCTGGGGAGCTGTTTTTT. This encodes CASGAGAGELFF.

This clonotype has at least ten counts. V usage is TRBV28 and J usage is TRBJ2-7, with 7 bases that match TRBD1. Germline V gene lookup returns CDR1 MDHEN and CDR2 SYDVKM. With 6 bases clipped from V and 4 bases from J, the junction kept 3 bases outside the gene matches. The CDR3 has 12 amino acids. In nucleotides, the CDR3 is TGTGCCAGCAGCAGACAGGGATACGAGCAGTACTTC. Translating it yields CASSRQGYEQYF.

As regards this clonotype: This probably arose from a read error, given a far larger clone one base away. The CDR3 region has the DNA TGTGCCATCAGTGACAGTCACAATGAGCAGTACTTC. Translating it yields CAISDSHNEQYF. V and J are TRBV10-3 and TRBJ2-5; D is ambiguous. V gave up 3 bases and J gave up 11 bases, with 13 bases separating them. The length of the CDR3 is 12 residues. CDR1 is ENHRY and CDR2 is SYGVKD in the germline V gene.

This clonotype was counted at least ten times. V usage is TRBV20-1 and J usage is TRBJ2-1; D remains ambiguous. The length of the CDR3 is 12 residues. Trimming pared 2 bases from V and 4 bases from J, leaving 6 bases between. CDR1 and CDR2 (germline): DFQATT, SNEGSKA (reference sequence). The CDR3 nucleotides read TGCAGTGCTAGATCACAGTACAATGAGCAGTTCTTC. Translation gives CSARSQYNEQFF.

This clonotype was observed many times. The rearrangement uses TRBV6-6 and TRBJ2-7; 11 positions agree with TRBD2. This CDR3 region has 19 residues. V trimming: 5 bases; J trimming: 3 bases; junction bases outside the gene matches: 18. Germline lookup yields CDR1 MNHNY and CDR2 SVGAGI (reference sequence). The CDR3 bases are TGTGCCAGCAGTAGGCGGCCCCCTGATAGCGGGAGGGAGGACTACGAGCAGTACTTC. Its protein product is CASSRRPPDSGREDYEQYF.

At least ten counts were recorded for this clonotype. This rearrangement joins TRBV7-3 to TRBJ2-1; 8 nucleotides line up with TRBD1. CDR3 length equals 14 residues. J gave up 5 bases and V 3 bases, and 3 bases lay outside the gene matches. Per germline, CDR1 SGHTA and CDR2 FQGTGA. CDR3 loop: CASSFQGANNEQFF. In nucleotides, the CDR3 is TGTGCCAGCAGCTTTCAGGGGGCGAACAATGAGCAGTTCTTC. Looking up the rest from reference TRBV7-3 and TRBJ2-1 gives the full variable domain: GAGVSQTPSNKVTEKGKYVELRCDPISGHTALYWYRQSLGQGPEFLIYFQGTGAADDSGLPNDRFFAVRPEGSVSTLKIQRTERGDSAVYLCASSFQGANNEQFFGPGTRLTVL.

A word on this clonotype: A far bigger clonotype differs at one base, so this is likely a read error. The rearrangement uses TRBV4-2 and TRBJ2-7; 9 nucleotides match TRBD1. V shed 4 bases, J shed 7 bases, and the junction held 14 bases outside the gene matches. The germline CDR1 and CDR2 sequences are LGHNA and YNFKEQ. CDR3 size: 16 residues. CDR3 amino acids: CASSLGTGQSYNEQYF. CDR3 DNA: TGTGCCAGCAGCCTGGGGACAGGGCAATCCTACAATGAGCAGTACTTC.

This clonotype was observed a few times. This chain connects TRBV20-1 to TRBJ1-1, with D uncertain. Germline-derived CDR1 and CDR2 are DFQATT and SNEGSKA (reference sequence). CDR3 size: 14 residues. V lost 3 bases to trimming and J lost 0 bases, with 11 bases between them. Here the CDR3 reads CSASPTRMNTEAFF. In DNA, the CDR3 is TGCAGTGCTAGCCCAACCCGAATGAACACTGAAGCTTTCTTT.

This clonotype occurred many times. The chain joins TRBV29-1 to TRBJ1-1; D is possibly TRBD1 (5 bases). CDR3 length: 14 amino acids. The V end lost 6 bases, the J end lost 1 base, and 15 bases lay between the germline ends. The germline V gene has CDR1 SQVTM and CDR2 ANQGSEA. The CDR3 coding sequence is TGCAGCGTCGGGGACCGAGGGTCGAACACTGAAGCTTTCTTT. Its protein is CSVGDRGSNTEAFF.

This clonotype has ten or more counts. The V call is TRBV28, the J call TRBJ1-2; 8 nucleotides match TRBD1. J was trimmed by 3 bases and V by 10 bases; bases with no gene match: 10. The germline CDR1 and CDR2 sequences are MDHEN and SYDVKM. The CDR3 runs to 14 residues. The CDR3 DNA is TGTGCCACCTACCGGGACAGGATTGACTATGGCTACACCTTC. This translates into CATYRDRIDYGYTF.

J is TRBJ2-2 and V is TRBV5-1, with no clear D. Germline V gives CDR1 SGHRS, CDR2 YFSETQ. Trimming shortened V by 4 bases and J by 1 base, and 8 bases separated the two germline ends. The CDR3 has 14 residues. CDR3 bases: TGCGCCAGCAGCGCAGGAATGAACACCGGGGAGCTGTTTTTT. Translated, it gives CASSAGMNTGELFF.

This clonotype has a count of ten or more. The chain recombines TRBV2 with TRBJ2-3; D ambiguous. CDR1 is SNHLY and CDR2 is FYNNEI in the germline V gene. The CDR3 is 14 amino acids. Trimming pared 8 bases from V and 2 bases from J, leaving 14 bases between. CDR3 DNA sequence: TGTGCCAGCCCTGTCGGTGCAGTCACAGATACGCAGTATTTT. This codes for CASPVGAVTDTQYF. Variable domain in full (rest from reference TRBV2 and TRBJ2-3): EPEVTQTPSHQVTQMGQEVILRCVPISNHLYFYWYRQILGQKVEFLVSFYNNEISEKSEIFDDQFSVERPDGSNFTLKIRSTKLEDSAMYFCASPVGAVTDTQYFGPGTRLTVL.

This clonotype has just a few counts. The chain has TRBV12-3 or TRBV12-4 and TRBJ1-1; 10 nucleotides agree with TRBD1. The length of the CDR3 is 15 residues. Germline trimming cut 5 bases from V and 4 bases from J; bases unmatched to any gene: 7. CDR3 amino acids: CASSTGGTGATEAFF. CDR3 DNA sequence: TGTGCCAGCAGTACCGGTGGGACAGGGGCCACTGAAGCTTTCTTT.